This T cell receptor beta chain was observed in a study of vaccination and CD4 T cells after COVID-19. Across the whole study: Post-COVID draws followed diagnosis by a median around 100 days (range 35 to 161).

The study sequenced cultured CD4+ T cell DNA using the Oncomine TCR Beta short-read assay. From CD4+ T cells that had been cultured, genomic DNA was extracted. Each CDR3 protein is one row after TCRdb ran MiXCR on the PCR reads. The repertoire holds several thousand distinct CDR3 sequences, with over 70% as singletons. In the case of this clonotype: What it recognizes is unknown.

Specified treatment: approximately 11-day PBMC culture with coronavirus spike peptide pools or control peptides (ViraFEST assay). Investigators obtained the unexposed donor's CD4+ T cells before the COVID-19 pandemic (2011-2018). For ViraFEST, peptide pools expanded antigen-specific T cells, after which the TCRs were sequenced. Four cold-coronavirus spikes and SARS-CoV-2 S/N served to probe CD4+ T cells taken from unexposed donors, cells permitting. V was pared by 3 bases and J by 0 bases, with 8 bases between. The CDR3 contains 14 residues. The sequence was collected from a human donor in good health. The sample taken for sequencing was CD4+ T cells from blood, cultured in vitro. This sequence joins TRBV12-3 or TRBV12-4 and TRBJ1-2; D uncertain. The CDR3 region has the DNA TGTGCCAGCAGTTTGGCGGGTTCTAACTATGGCTACACCTTC. Protein sequence: CASSLAGSNYGYTF.